A selection of T cell receptor beta chains follows, all from one sample in a study of T cells after yellow fever vaccination. TCRdb re-called the 5' RACE reads through MiXCR, storing one row per CDR3 protein. The table has 620,000 or so distinct CDR3 sequences, 9% to 15% seen once. Sample: PBMCs, taken on the day of the yellow fever booster vaccination. Receptors originate from a man younger than 40 who received the YFV17D yellow fever vaccine. Both conserved end residues are part of each CDR3. D genes are given only for firm matches. For some rows the clone size is stated as once, few or many, or as a class when expanded; others skip it.

TRBV10-3	TRBJ2-7	14	NA	TRBD2	CATLTSGSSYEQYF	TGTGCCACGCTAACTAGCGGGAGCTCCTACGAGCAGTACTTC
TRBV10-3	TRBJ2-1	18	NA	TRBD2	CAISETHPGTSGRCEQFF	TGTGCCATCAGTGAGACCCACCCCGGGACTAGCGGGAGGTGCGAGCAGTTCTTC
TRBV5-1	TRBJ2-3	19	few	NA	CASSLDFVGRRASTDTQYF	TGCGCCAGCAGCTTGGATTTTGTTGGGCGGAGAGCTAGCACAGATACGCAGTATTTT
TRBV18	TRBJ2-1	14	NA	TRBD1	CASSPGQGINEQFF	TGTGCCAGCTCTCCCGGACAGGGAATCAATGAGCAGTTCTTC
TRBV30	TRBJ2-1	15	NA	NA	CAWSGTLPIYNEQFF	TGTGCCTGGAGTGGGACCCTACCTATCTACAATGAGCAGTTCTTC
TRBV28	TRBJ1-5	15	NA	NA	CASSPAGTSNQPQHF	TGTGCCAGCAGCCCCGCCGGGACTAGCAATCAGCCCCAGCATTTT
TRBV12-3/TRBV12-4	TRBJ1-3	11	NA	NA	CASRTGNTIYF	TGTGCCAGCAGGACGGGAAACACCATATATTTT
TRBV29-1	TRBJ2-7	13	few	NA	CSVNSGSSYEQYF	TGCAGCGTTAACTCAGGAAGCTCCTACGAGCAGTACTTC
TRBV20-1	TRBJ2-3	15	NA	TRBD2	CSASKAGGSTDTQYF	TGCAGTGCCTCGAAAGCGGGAGGTAGCACAGATACGCAGTATTTT
TRBV7-8	TRBJ2-7	16	many	TRBD1	CASSPTPGQASYEQYF	TGTGCCAGCAGCCCTACCCCGGGACAGGCCTCCTACGAGCAGTACTTC
TRBV7-2	TRBJ2-3	15	NA	NA	CASSQTVGSADTQYF	TGTGCCAGCAGCCAAACAGTGGGGAGCGCAGATACGCAGTATTTT
TRBV7-2	TRBJ2-7	16	few	TRBD2	CASSPDSGTRVYEQYF	TGTGCCAGCAGCCCAGACTCCGGGACTAGAGTCTACGAGCAGTACTTC
TRBV15	TRBJ2-7	16	NA	NA	CATSRDYDSHSYEQYF	TGTGCCACCAGCAGAGATTATGACAGTCACTCCTACGAGCAGTACTTC
TRBV27	TRBJ1-2	15	NA	TRBD1	CASSFRDTGVDGYTF	TGTGCCAGCAGTTTCCGCGACACAGGGGTCGATGGCTACACCTTC
TRBV6-2/TRBV6-3	TRBJ2-6	15	NA	NA	CASISSGSGANVLTF	TGTGCCAGCATCTCCTCGGGCTCTGGGGCCAACGTCCTGACTTTC
TRBV20-1	TRBJ2-2	14	few	NA	CSARDKTNTGELFF	TGCAGTGCTAGAGATAAGACAAACACCGGGGAGCTGTTTTTT
TRBV7-8	TRBJ2-7	14	NA	NA	CASSDFGALYEQYF	TGTGCCAGCAGCGACTTTGGAGCTCTCTACGAGCAGTACTTC
TRBV7-2	TRBJ2-7	14	NA	NA	CASSLVSRDYEQYF	TGTGCCAGCAGCTTAGTGTCCAGAGACTACGAGCAGTACTTC